The clone carrying this TCR beta chain has a single count. As yet, its antigen is unknown. These data come from a study of TIL therapy for anti-PD-1-resistant metastatic lung cancer. Whole-study context: Patients had a median age of approximately 57 years (range roughly 38-75). By whole-exome sequencing, median non-synonymous tumor mutation burden was less than 1.6 mutations per megabase. Whole-study results and caveats: Infused TIL clonotypes partially replaced the baseline blood repertoire, then decayed over months.

CDR1 is SEHNR, CDR2 FQNEAQ, per germline (reference sequence). Trimming stripped 2 bases from V and 0 bases from J, with 19 bases between. This CDR3 is 18 amino acids long. Time point given: pre-treatment sample, taken before nivolumab and TIL therapy. This was the immunoSEQ v3 assay. The method was immunoSEQ multiplex PCR; TCRdb's version includes in-frame clones alone and lacks a portion of them. The profile shows about 46,000 clones, about 86% of them singletons. The receptor was isolated from a person aged 25 to 80 with non-small cell lung cancer. The chain uses TRBV7-9 and TRBJ1-1; D is perhaps TRBD1 (6 bases). The sequenced sample was blood, obtained at baseline. This chain's CDR3 is CASSLSRGPFRMNTEAFF. Here the CDR3 DNA reads TGTGCCAGCAGCTTATCGCGGGGGCCGTTCAGGATGAACACTGAAGCTTTCTTT.